A selection of T cell receptor beta chains follows, all from one sample in a study of cytomegalovirus exposure and HLA in healthy donors. Clones were read by immunoSEQ multiplex PCR, and TCRdb kept only the in-frame ones, dropping some. Among under 150,000 clones listed, around 88% were seen once. The sequencing sample was made of PBMCs. The receptor set was obtained from a woman aged 18-35 years in good health and CMV-seropositive. The CDR3 runs from the conserved cysteine through the conserved F or W. Each record gives: D gene, V gene, clone size, J gene, CDR3 protein, CDR3 DNA. A D gene is named only where the DNA matches it firmly. Clone size, where shown, is once, few, many, or a class for clones that have expanded.

TRBD2	TRBV5-1	NA	TRBJ2-1	CASSSVITSGSYNEQFF	TGCGCCAGCAGCTCGGTGATTACTAGCGGGAGCTACAATGAGCAGTTCTTC
NA	TRBV10-3	NA	TRBJ1-1	CASGENTEAFF	TGTGCCTCAGGGGAGAACACTGAAGCTTTCTTT
TRBD2	TRBV4-2	once	TRBJ2-1	CASSQEGSGVYNEQFF	TGTGCCAGCAGCCAAGAAGGCAGCGGGGTCTACAATGAGCAGTTCTTC
NA	TRBV18	NA	TRBJ1-2	CASSPRGTANYGYTF	TGTGCCAGCTCACCCCGAGGTACGGCTAACTATGGCTACACCTTC
TRBD1	TRBV11-2	NA	TRBJ2-7	CASSPPPGQGTFEQYF	TGTGCCAGCAGCCCACCCCCAGGACAGGGGACGTTCGAGCAGTACTTC
TRBD1	TRBV30	NA	TRBJ2-2	CAWRTGHNTGELFF	TGTGCCTGGAGGACAGGGCATAACACCGGGGAGCTGTTTTTT
TRBD2	TRBV5-5	NA	TRBJ2-3	CASSPRASGRAGDTQYF	TGTGCCAGCAGCCCTCGGGCCAGCGGGAGGGCCGGAGATACGCAGTATTTT
NA	TRBV2	few	TRBJ2-1	CASTLLSSYNEQFF	TGTGCCAGCACTCTTTTGAGCTCCTACAATGAGCAGTTCTTC
TRBD1	TRBV29-1	NA	TRBJ1-2	CSALTGENYGYTF	TGCAGCGCGCTGACAGGGGAGAACTATGGCTACACCTTC
TRBD2	TRBV19	once	TRBJ2-7	CASSIVASGRAVYEQYF	TGTGCCAGTAGTATTGTCGCCAGCGGGAGGGCCGTGTACGAGCAGTACTTC